This T cell receptor beta chain was identified during a study of identical twins. Study-level findings and limits: Possibly, invariant MAIT and iNKT cells partly confounded zero-insertion analyses. Models predicted less out-of-frame TCR alpha sharing in monozygotic twins than was found.

Worth noting for this clonotype: The antigen remains undetermined.

The cDNA had a unique molecular identifier and a template-switch universal primer site. MiXCR, applied by TCRdb to the 5' RACE reads, yields one record per CDR3 protein. Of fewer than 500,000 distinct CDR3 sequences in the sample, around 15% were seen once. Trimming left V 2 bases short and J 2 bases short, with 13 bases between. Looked up from germline, CDR1 is LGHDT and CDR2 is YNNKEL (reference sequence). The CDR3 is 15 residues long. These records were also assigned to another study, of yellow fever vaccine responses in identical twins. That investigation notes: Among the twins, the vaccine T cell response reportedly seemed partly convergent and partly personalized.

The sequence derives from a woman between 18 and 29 years old in good health. Sequencing input: CD4+ T cells sorted from blood. The chain is built from TRBV3-1 and TRBJ2-7; D remains unclear. In nucleotides, the CDR3 is TGTGCCAGCAGCCAATTCGATGCAGGCACCTACGAGCAGTACTTC. Translated: CASSQFDAGTYEQYF.